The clone carrying this T cell receptor beta chain came up many times. The antigen is undetermined. This entry is derived from a study of blood T cells in healthy people across ages. Study-wide points: A roughly linear fall in TCR beta diversity per million T cells was seen with increasing age. Both higher diversity and more naive CD4+ cells marked long-lived donors when set against aged donors.

It was with a sample-barcoded 5' primer and a J-beta primer mix that a second PCR of about 7 to 12 cycles was run. With 12 random nucleotides, a template-switch adaptor tagged each individual cDNA molecule. One entry per CDR3 protein results from TCRdb running MiXCR on the 5' RACE reads. The data contain about 650,000 distinct CDR3 sequences, about 30% of them singletons. Each sample had at least 6.5 million PBMCs isolated. The sequence was obtained from a woman over 75 in good health. Sequenced: blood.

CDR3 amino acids: CSMASSYNEQFF. The CDR3 region has the DNA TGCAGCATGGCAAGCTCCTACAATGAGCAGTTCTTC. The gene calls are TRBV29-1 and TRBJ2-1, with D hard to call. V shed 8 bases and J shed 0 bases, with 8 bases lying between them. Germline V CDR1 and CDR2: SQVTM, ANQGSEA. The CDR3 has 12 residues.